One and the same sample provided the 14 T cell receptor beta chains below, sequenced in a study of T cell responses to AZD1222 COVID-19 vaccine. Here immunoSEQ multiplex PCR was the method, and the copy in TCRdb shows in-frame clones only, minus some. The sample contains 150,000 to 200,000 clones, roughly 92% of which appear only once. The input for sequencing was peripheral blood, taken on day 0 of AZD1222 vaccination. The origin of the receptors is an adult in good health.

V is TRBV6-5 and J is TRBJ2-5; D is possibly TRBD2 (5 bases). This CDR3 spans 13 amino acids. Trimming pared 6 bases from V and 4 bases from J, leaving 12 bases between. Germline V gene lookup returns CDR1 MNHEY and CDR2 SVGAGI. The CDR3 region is CASSAGGLETQYF. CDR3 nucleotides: TGTGCCAGCAGCGCGGGCGGGCTAGAGACCCAGTACTTC.

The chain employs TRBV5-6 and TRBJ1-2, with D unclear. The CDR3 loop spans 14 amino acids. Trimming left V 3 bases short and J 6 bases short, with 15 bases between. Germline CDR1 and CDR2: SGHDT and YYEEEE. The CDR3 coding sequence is TGTGCCAGCAGCTATCCCCGAGGACGGGATGGCTACACCTTC. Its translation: CASSYPRGRDGYTF.

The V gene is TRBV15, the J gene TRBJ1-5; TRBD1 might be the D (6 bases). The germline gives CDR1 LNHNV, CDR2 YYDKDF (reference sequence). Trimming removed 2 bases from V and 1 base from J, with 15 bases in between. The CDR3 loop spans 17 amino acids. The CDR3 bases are TGTGCCACCAGCAGAACCTTAAGGGGGGAAAGCAATCAGCCCCAGCATTTT. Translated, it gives CATSRTLRGESNQPQHF.

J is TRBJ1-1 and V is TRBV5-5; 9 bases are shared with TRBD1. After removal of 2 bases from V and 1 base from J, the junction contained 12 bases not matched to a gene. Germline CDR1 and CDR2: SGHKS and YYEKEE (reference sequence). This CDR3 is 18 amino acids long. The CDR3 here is CASSFLLTGGYGNTEAFF. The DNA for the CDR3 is TGTGCCAGCAGCTTTCTCCTGACAGGGGGATACGGGAACACTGAAGCTTTCTTT.

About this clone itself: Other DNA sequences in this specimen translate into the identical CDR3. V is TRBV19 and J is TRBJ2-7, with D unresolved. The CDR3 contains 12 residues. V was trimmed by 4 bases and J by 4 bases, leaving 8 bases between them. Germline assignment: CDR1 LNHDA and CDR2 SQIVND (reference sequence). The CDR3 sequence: CASSNLGYEQYF. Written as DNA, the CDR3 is TGTGCCAGTAGTAACCTAGGGTACGAGCAGTACTTC.

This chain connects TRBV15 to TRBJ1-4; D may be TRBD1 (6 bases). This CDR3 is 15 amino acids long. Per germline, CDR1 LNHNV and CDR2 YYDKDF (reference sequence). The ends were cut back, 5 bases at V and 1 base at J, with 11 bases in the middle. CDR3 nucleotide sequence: TGTGCCACCAGCGTCCCAGGGGAAACTAATGAAAAACTGTTTTTT. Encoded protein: CATSVPGETNEKLFF.

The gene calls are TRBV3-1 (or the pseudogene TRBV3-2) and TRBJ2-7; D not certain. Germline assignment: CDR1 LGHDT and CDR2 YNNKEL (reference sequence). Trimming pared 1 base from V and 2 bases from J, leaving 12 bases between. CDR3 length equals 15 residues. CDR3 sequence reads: CASSQGVTETYEQYF. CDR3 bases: TGTGCCAGCAGCCAAGGGGTGACGGAGACCTACGAGCAGTACTTC.

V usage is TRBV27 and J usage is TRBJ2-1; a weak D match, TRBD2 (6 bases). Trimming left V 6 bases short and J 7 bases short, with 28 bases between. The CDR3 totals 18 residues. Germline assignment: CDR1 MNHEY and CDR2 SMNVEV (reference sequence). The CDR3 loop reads CASSSAGTYGPLGNEQFF. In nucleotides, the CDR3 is TGTGCCAGCAGCTCAGCCGGGACTTACGGACCCCTGGGGAATGAGCAGTTCTTC.

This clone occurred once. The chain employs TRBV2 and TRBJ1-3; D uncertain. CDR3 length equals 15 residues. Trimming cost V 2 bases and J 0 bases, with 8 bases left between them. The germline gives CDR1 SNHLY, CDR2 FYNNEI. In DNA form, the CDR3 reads TGTGCCAGCAGTGAACGGACTGACTCTGGAAACACCATATATTTT. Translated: CASSERTDSGNTIYF.

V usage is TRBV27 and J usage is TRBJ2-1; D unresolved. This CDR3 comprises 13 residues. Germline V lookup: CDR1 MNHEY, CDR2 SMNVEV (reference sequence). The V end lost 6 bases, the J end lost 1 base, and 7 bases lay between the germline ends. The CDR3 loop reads CASRKSSYNEQFF. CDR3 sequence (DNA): TGTGCCAGCAGGAAGAGTTCCTACAATGAGCAGTTCTTC.

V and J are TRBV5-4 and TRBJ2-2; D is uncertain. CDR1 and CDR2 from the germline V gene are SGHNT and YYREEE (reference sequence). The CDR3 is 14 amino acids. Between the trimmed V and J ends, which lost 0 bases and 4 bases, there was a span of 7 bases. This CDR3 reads CASSLATVTGELFF. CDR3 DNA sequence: TGTGCCAGCAGCTTGGCCACAGTCACCGGGGAGCTGTTTTTT.

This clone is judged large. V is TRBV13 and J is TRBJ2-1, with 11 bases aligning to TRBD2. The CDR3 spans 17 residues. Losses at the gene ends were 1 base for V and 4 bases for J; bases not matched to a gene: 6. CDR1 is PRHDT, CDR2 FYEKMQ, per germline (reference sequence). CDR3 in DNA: TGTGCCAGCAGCTTAGCACTACTAGCGGGAGAGTACAATGAGCAGTTCTTC. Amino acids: CASSLALLAGEYNEQFF.

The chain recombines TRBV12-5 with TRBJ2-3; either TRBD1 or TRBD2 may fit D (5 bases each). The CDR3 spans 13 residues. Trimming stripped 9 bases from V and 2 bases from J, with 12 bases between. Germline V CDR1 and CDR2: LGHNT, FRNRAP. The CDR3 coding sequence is TGTGCTAGCGCCTGGGACCTCACAGATACGCAGTATTTT. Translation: CASAWDLTDTQYF.

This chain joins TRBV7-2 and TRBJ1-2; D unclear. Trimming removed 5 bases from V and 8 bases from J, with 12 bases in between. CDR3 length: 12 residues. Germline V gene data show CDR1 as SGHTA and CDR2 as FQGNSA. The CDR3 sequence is CASSPTRPGYTF. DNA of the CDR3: TGTGCCAGCAGCCCAACGCGCCCGGGCTACACCTTC.